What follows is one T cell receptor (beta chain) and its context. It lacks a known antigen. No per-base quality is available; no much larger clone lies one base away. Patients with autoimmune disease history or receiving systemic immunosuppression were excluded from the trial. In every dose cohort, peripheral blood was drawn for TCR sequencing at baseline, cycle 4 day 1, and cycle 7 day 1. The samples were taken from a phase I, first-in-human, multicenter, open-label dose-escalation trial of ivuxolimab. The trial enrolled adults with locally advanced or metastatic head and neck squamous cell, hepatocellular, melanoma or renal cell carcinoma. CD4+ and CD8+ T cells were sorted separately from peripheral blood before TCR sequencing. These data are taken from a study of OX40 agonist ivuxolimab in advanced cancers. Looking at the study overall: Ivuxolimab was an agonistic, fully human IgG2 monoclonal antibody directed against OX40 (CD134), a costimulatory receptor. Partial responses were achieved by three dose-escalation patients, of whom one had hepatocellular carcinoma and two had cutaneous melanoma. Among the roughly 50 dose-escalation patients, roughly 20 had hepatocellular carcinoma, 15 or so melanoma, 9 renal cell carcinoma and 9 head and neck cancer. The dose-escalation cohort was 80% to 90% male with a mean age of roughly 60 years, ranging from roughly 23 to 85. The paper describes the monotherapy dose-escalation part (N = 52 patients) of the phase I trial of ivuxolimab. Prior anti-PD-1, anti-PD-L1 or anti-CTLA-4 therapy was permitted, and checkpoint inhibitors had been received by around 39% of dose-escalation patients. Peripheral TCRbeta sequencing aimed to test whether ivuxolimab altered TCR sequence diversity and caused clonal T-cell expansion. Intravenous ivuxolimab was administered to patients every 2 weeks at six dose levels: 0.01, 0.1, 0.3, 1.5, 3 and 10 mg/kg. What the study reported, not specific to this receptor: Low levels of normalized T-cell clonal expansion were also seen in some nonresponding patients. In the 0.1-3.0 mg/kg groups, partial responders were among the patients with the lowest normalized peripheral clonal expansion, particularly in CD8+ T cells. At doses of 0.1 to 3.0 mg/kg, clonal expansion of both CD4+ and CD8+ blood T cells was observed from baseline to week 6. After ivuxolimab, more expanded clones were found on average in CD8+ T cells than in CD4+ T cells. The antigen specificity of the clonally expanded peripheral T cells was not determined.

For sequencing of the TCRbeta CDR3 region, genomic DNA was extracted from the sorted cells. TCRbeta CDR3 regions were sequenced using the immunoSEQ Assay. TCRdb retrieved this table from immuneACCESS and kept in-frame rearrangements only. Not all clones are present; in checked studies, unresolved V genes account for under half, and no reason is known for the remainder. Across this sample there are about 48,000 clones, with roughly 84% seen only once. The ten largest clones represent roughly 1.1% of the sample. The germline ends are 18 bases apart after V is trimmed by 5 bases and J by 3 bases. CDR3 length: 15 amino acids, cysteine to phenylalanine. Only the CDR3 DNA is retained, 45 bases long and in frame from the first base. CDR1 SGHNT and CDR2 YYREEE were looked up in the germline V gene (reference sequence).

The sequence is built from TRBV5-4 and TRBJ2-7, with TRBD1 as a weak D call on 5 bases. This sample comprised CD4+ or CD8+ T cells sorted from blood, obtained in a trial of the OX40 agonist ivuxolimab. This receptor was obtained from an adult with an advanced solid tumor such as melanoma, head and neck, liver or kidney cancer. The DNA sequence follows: TGTGCCAGCAGTTATTCGACAGAGAGCCTCTACGAGCAGTACTTC. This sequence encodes CASSYSTESLYEQYF. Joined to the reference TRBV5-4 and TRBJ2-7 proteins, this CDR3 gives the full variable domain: ETGVTQSPTHLIKTRGQQVTLRCSSQSGHNTVSWYQQALGQGPQFIFQYYREEENGRGNFPPRFSGLQFPNYSSELNVNALELDDSALYLCASSYSTESLYEQYFGPGTRLTVT.